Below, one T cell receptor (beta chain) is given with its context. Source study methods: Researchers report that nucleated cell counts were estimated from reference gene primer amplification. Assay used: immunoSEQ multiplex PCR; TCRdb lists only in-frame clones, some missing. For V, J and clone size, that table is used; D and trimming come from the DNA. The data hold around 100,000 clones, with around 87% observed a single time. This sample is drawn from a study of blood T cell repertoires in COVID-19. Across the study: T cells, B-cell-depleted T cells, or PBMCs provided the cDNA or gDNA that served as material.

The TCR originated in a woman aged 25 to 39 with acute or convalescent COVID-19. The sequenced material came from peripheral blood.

The CDR3 nucleotides read TGTGCCAGCAGTCCTCGGGACAGGGTTGATTCACCCCTCCACTTT. Residues: CASSPRDRVDSPLHF. The chain uses TRBV28 and TRBJ1-6, with 9 bases aligning to TRBD1. V lost 5 bases, J lost 8 bases, and 7 bases stayed unmatched. The CDR3 has 15 residues. Germline lookup yields CDR1 MDHEN and CDR2 SYDVKM.